Shown below are 23 T cell receptor beta chains from a single sample sequenced in a study of cytomegalovirus exposure and HLA in healthy donors. The PCR ran on 60 Vbeta and 13 Jbeta primers. This table comes from immunoSEQ multiplex PCR, and its TCRdb copy is limited to in-frame clones, with some not included. The sample shows about 100,000 clones, roughly 70% of them seen only once. The sequenced sample was PBMCs. The source of these receptors is a man over 45 in good health and CMV-seronegative.

This clone was recorded a few times. The CDR3 coding sequence is TGTGCCAGCAGTGCCACTATACGACGGGGAGATACGCAGTATTTT. Its protein is CASSATIRRGDTQYF. The chain couples TRBV6-5 to TRBJ2-3, with D perhaps TRBD2 (5 bases). Between the trimmed V and J ends, which lost 5 bases and 5 bases, there was a span of 17 bases. CDR1 and CDR2 (germline): MNHEY, SVGAGI. This CDR3 spans 15 amino acids.

CDR3 nucleotides: TGTGCCTGCGACAACTCTGGAAACACCATATATTTT. It encodes CACDNSGNTIYF. V gene TRBV30 combines with J gene TRBJ1-3; D is unclear. V gave up 6 bases and J gave up 0 bases, with 6 bases separating them. CDR3 length: 12 amino acids. Per germline, CDR1 GTSNPN and CDR2 SVGIG (reference sequence).

V is TRBV25-1 and J is TRBJ2-3; 8 bases line up with TRBD1. CDR3 length: 14 residues. Germline loops: CDR1 MGHDK, CDR2 SYGVNS. J gave up 1 base and V 6 bases, and 3 bases lay outside the gene matches. The CDR3 DNA reads TGTGCCAGCAGATTACAGGGGGGCACAGATACGCAGTATTTT. It specifies CASRLQGGTDTQYF.

This clone has just a few counts. The chain combines TRBV5-6 with TRBJ1-1; TRBD1 matches 8 bases. Germline CDR1 SGHDT, CDR2 YYEEEE. The CDR3 loop spans 15 amino acids. The V gene end was trimmed by 3 bases and the J gene end by 1 base; junction bases not matched to a gene: 5. CDR3 bases: TGTGCCAGCAGCTCAACAGGGACAGGGAACACTGAAGCTTTCTTT. Its protein product is CASSSTGTGNTEAFF.

The chain employs TRBV30 and TRBJ2-7; weak D call: TRBD2 (6 bases). The CDR3 has 13 amino acids. Germline CDR1 GTSNPN, CDR2 SVGIG (reference sequence). The V end was cut by 2 bases, the J end by 4 bases, with 12 bases between. This chain's CDR3 is CAWSSSGGYEQYF. Written as DNA, the CDR3 is TGTGCCTGGAGTTCCTCCGGAGGGTACGAGCAGTACTTC.

V usage is TRBV5-1 and J usage is TRBJ2-7; TRBD2 aligns across 10 bases. The ends lost 0 bases at V and 6 bases at J; junction bases unmatched: 3. The CDR3 length is 14 residues. Germline V gene lookup returns CDR1 SGHRS and CDR2 YFSETQ. Here the CDR3 DNA reads TGCGCCAGCAGCTTGGTTCCTAGCGGGGGCGAGCAGTACTTC. Its translation is CASSLVPSGGEQYF.

J is TRBJ2-3 and V is TRBV19; a possible D gene is TRBD2 (7 bases). The CDR3 extends over 15 amino acids. Looked up from germline, CDR1 is LNHDA and CDR2 is SQIVND (reference sequence). V was clipped by 3 bases and J by 1 base, with 11 bases between them. CDR3: CASSIGGGGTDTQYF. The DNA for the CDR3 is TGTGCCAGTAGTATCGGAGGGGGGGGCACAGATACGCAGTATTTT.

V and J are TRBV6-5 and TRBJ1-4; no definite D call. The CDR3 totals 13 residues. The germline V gene has CDR1 MNHEY and CDR2 SVGAGI. V was trimmed by 7 bases and J by 2 bases, leaving 8 bases between them. CDR3 sequence reads: CASKPPTNEKLFF. In nucleotides, the CDR3 is TGTGCCAGCAAGCCCCCCACTAATGAAAAACTGTTTTTT.

This clone was recorded only once. The chain is built from TRBV4-3 and TRBJ1-2; D may be TRBD1 (5 bases). Germline CDR1 LGHNA, CDR2 YSLEER. The V and J ends lost 0 bases and 8 bases respectively, with 22 bases between them. The CDR3 loop spans 17 amino acids. The CDR3 nucleotides are TGCGCCAGCAGCCAAGAATCCCCCGTCGCAGGGATGGGCGGCTACACCTTC. Translating it yields CASSQESPVAGMGGYTF.

The V and J genes are TRBV28 and TRBJ1-1; 11 nucleotides match TRBD1. CDR3 length: 17 residues. Germline CDR1 and CDR2: MDHEN and SYDVKM. V was clipped by 8 bases and J by 0 bases; unmatched bases: 11. CDR3: CASLWDRGRPMNTEAFF. CDR3 sequence (DNA): TGTGCCAGCCTTTGGGACAGGGGGAGACCCATGAACACTGAAGCTTTCTTT.

This clone was seen more than once but under ten times. The CDR3 is CSAVLNYGYTF. CDR3 DNA sequence: TGCAGTGCCGTTCTAAACTATGGCTACACCTTC. The chain is built from TRBV20-1 and TRBJ1-2; D not resolved. Per the germline V gene, CDR1 is DFQATT and CDR2 is SNEGSKA (reference sequence). This CDR3 spans 11 amino acids. Trimming stripped 6 bases from V and 2 bases from J, with 7 bases between.

This clone has only one observation. J is TRBJ2-2 and V is TRBV11-3; a weak D match, TRBD2 (6 bases). Germline V gives CDR1 SGHNT, CDR2 YENEEA. The CDR3 sequence is 14 residues long. Between the trimmed V and J ends, which lost 5 bases and 0 bases, there was a span of 7 bases. CDR3 bases: TGTGCCAGCAGCGCGGGACCGAACACCGGGGAGCTGTTTTTT. This translates into CASSAGPNTGELFF. Looking up the rest from reference TRBV11-3 and TRBJ2-2 gives the full variable domain: EAGVVQSPRYKIIEKKQPVAFWCNPISGHNTLYWYLQNLGQGPELLIRYENEEAVDDSQLPKDRFSAERLKGVDSTLKIQPAELGDSAVYLCASSAGPNTGELFFGEGSRLTVL.

The chain combines TRBV7-9 with TRBJ1-2, with D perhaps matching TRBD1 (5 bases). Trimming stripped 0 bases from V and 1 base from J, with 9 bases between. The CDR3 totals 15 residues. Per the germline V gene, CDR1 is SEHNR and CDR2 is FQNEAQ (reference sequence). The chain's CDR3 is CASSLAQGYNYGYTF. The CDR3, as DNA: TGTGCCAGCAGCTTAGCCCAGGGCTATAACTATGGCTACACCTTC.

The J gene is TRBJ2-5, the V gene TRBV7-9; D ambiguous. The assigned J gene may be wrong: the sequence end matches TRBJ2-7 better. The CDR3 runs 13 residues. Germline assignment: CDR1 SEHNR and CDR2 FQNEAQ (reference sequence). The CDR3, as DNA: TGTGCCAGCAGCGCCCACGAAAAGTACGAGCAGTACTTC. Residues: CASSAHEKYEQYF.

The gene calls are TRBV7-3 and TRBJ2-2, with 11 bases that match TRBD2. Trimming removed 5 bases from V and 5 bases from J; junction bases left unmatched: 7. CDR1 is SGHTA, CDR2 FQGTGA, per germline. The CDR3 sequence is 16 residues long. The DNA for the CDR3 is TGTGCCAGCAGCCCTCAGGCTAGCGGGAGGACCGGGGAGCTGTTTTTT. This sequence encodes CASSPQASGRTGELFF. Using reference TRBV7-3 and TRBJ2-2 for the parts outside the CDR3, the full variable domain is GAGVSQTPSNKVTEKGKYVELRCDPISGHTALYWYRQSLGQGPEFLIYFQGTGAADDSGLPNDRFFAVRPEGSVSTLKIQRTERGDSAVYLCASSPQASGRTGELFFGEGSRLTVL.

This clone has only a few counts. J is TRBJ2-5 and V is TRBV15; TRBD1 matches at 8 bases. The CDR3 is 15 amino acids. With V trimmed by 5 bases and J by 5 bases, 10 bases remained unmatched. Germline V gene sequence: CDR1 LNHNV, CDR2 YYDKDF (reference sequence). CDR3 nucleotide sequence: TGTGCCACCAGCTACCGGGACAGGCCCGGGGAGACCCAGTACTTC. Encoded protein: CATSYRDRPGETQYF.

This chain uses TRBV10-3 with TRBJ1-1, with D tentatively TRBD1 (5 bases). There are 13 residues in the CDR3. Trimming took 7 bases from V and 1 from J, leaving 10 bases between them. The germline gives CDR1 ENHRY, CDR2 SYGVKD. Here the CDR3 DNA reads TGTGCCATCAACGACAGACAGAACACTGAAGCTTTCTTT. Amino acid sequence: CAINDRQNTEAFF.

The chain combines TRBV4-1 with TRBJ1-1, with D possibly TRBD1 on 5 matching bases. The germline V gene encodes CDR1 MGHRA and CDR2 YSYEKL. CDR3 length: 15 amino acids. The V end was cut by 4 bases, the J end by 4 bases, with 16 bases between. CDR3 bases: TGCGCCAGCAGCCCTTTTATCGGTAGGGGCACTGAAGCTTTCTTT. Protein product: CASSPFIGRGTEAFF.

V gene TRBV6-5 combines with J gene TRBJ1-1; D gene uncertain. The CDR3 extends over 15 amino acids. V was pared by 2 bases and J by 1 base, with 11 bases between. CDR1 and CDR2 (germline): MNHEY, SVGAGI. CDR3 sequence: CASSYPRGANTEAFF. The CDR3 region has the DNA TGTGCCAGCAGTTACCCCCGCGGAGCGAACACTGAAGCTTTCTTT.

This clone was picked up a small number of times. The V and J genes are TRBV11-2 and TRBJ1-6; D unclear. The CDR3 totals 15 residues. CDR1 SGHAT and CDR2 FQNNGV come from the germline V gene. Trimming cost V 2 bases and J 8 bases, with 13 bases left between them. CDR3 region: CASSLYNIIHSPLHF. DNA for the CDR3: TGTGCCAGCAGCTTATATAACATCATACATTCACCCCTCCACTTT.

This clone showed up just a few times. The chain has TRBV5-1 and TRBJ2-7, with D possibly matching TRBD2 (5 bases). Between the trimmed V and J ends, which lost 0 bases and 7 bases, there was a span of 20 bases. The CDR3 covers 16 residues. Per germline, CDR1 SGHRS and CDR2 YFSETQ. The CDR3 DNA sequence: TGCGCCAGCAGCTTGGGAACACCGGGAACCACGTGGGAGCAGTACTTC. As protein: CASSLGTPGTTWEQYF.

The V call is TRBV9, the J call TRBJ2-5; the match to TRBD1 covers 8 bases. TRBJ2-7 matches the DNA end more closely, so the J call is doubtful. Germline-derived CDR1 and CDR2 are SGDLS and YYNGEE. This CDR3 contains 14 residues. CDR3 sequence: CASSMQGASYEQYF. In nucleotides, the CDR3 is TGTGCCAGCAGCATGCAGGGGGCATCCTACGAGCAGTACTTC.

This clone was seen just once. The chain carries TRBV7-6 and TRBJ1-5; D not resolved. Germline assignment: CDR1 SGHVS and CDR2 FNYEAQ. With 3 bases removed from V and 6 bases from J, the gap between germline ends came to 9 bases. This CDR3 spans 13 amino acids. CDR3 in amino acids: CASSFDGSQPQHF. The CDR3 region has the DNA TGTGCCAGCAGCTTTGACGGGAGTCAGCCCCAGCATTTT. The full variable domain, with the rest looked up from reference TRBV7-6 and TRBJ1-5, is GAGVSQSPRYKVTKRGQDVALRCDPISGHVSLYWYRQALGQGPEFLTYFNYEAQQDKSGLPNDRFSAERPEGSISTLTIQRTEQRDSAMYRCASSFDGSQPQHFGDGTRLSIL.